This TCR beta chain originates from a study of cytomegalovirus exposure and HLA in healthy donors (dated by TCRdb to about 2017). Describing the broader study: According to an earlier analysis of 587 of the donors, 150 million to 200 million T cells yielded 100 million or so unique TCR beta sequences and 276 Gb of sequence data. The aim of the study was to test whether cataloging public T cell receptors could identify signatures of past pathogen exposure. Rather than using new phenotypic data, the later analysis identified candidate immune exposures from TCR beta sequences and from how often those sequences occurred across donors. Of the roughly 430 genotyped donors, approximately 80% fell in the genetic ancestry cluster associated with self-reported Caucasian donors. Roughly 5 DR-DQ haplotypes were handled as single units for association and clustering because linkage in the cohort was strong. An earlier analysis of fewer than 700 of the donors applied high-throughput TCR beta sequencing to assess whether each TCR beta V gene segment acted as functional or pseudogenic. Donor age, sex, ethnicity and CMV serostatus were compiled together with the repertoire data. Among a few hundred genotyped donors of the cohort, an average of about 240,000 unique TCR beta nucleotide sequences were sequenced per donor, about a sixth of them non-productive. An early release that covered 640 HLA-typed donors contained around 330 gigabases of sequencing data and tens of millions of unique TCR sequences. The study used immunosequencing to profile the T cell repertoires of approximately 630 subjects and linked those repertoires to cytomegalovirus serostatus. The number of donors typed differed by locus, with about 629-630 for A, B, C, DRB1 and DQB1, around 500 for DQA1, 600 to 610 for DPA1, and some 440 for DPB1. In a later analysis, previously published TCR beta repertoires from roughly 710 donors were re-analyzed and high-resolution HLA genotyping was added so that TCR occurrence patterns could be studied. All discovery cohort repertoires had been generated using a single sequencing platform. Along with the approximately 600-subject first cohort, a separate validation cohort of some 130 different subjects was used. To predict cytomegalovirus infection status, the study combined high-throughput TCR immunosequencing, statistical association of individual TCRs with disease status, and machine learning. Class I and class II HLA loci were covered by the typing at four-digit resolution. A later genetic analysis used genome-wide SNP genotypes for about 60% of the roughly 700 donors, treating that subset as a discovery cohort. Results the study describes overall, beyond this receptor: Because HLA typing was missing for some donors at each locus, association tests included only the typed subset. In a later genetic analysis, fewer N-insertions in productive TCRs were reported among donors in an Asian-associated ancestry cluster than the roughly 640-donor mean. Strong co-occurrence of HLA alleles, especially DR and DQ, made assigning TCR associations to individual alleles difficult. Correlated functional status among segregating V segments might reflect linkage disequilibrium, but an unknown experimental factor could not be ruled out. In a later genetic analysis, a missense DCLRE1C variant was associated with V-gene and J-gene trimming of TCR beta chains, and the association was replicated in an independent cohort. A few of the identified cytomegalovirus-associated TCR beta chains were confirmed in vitro to be specific for cytomegalovirus antigens. A further reported finding was that TCR beta sequences accurately predicted the HLA-A and HLA-B alleles for most subjects in the first cohort. Broadly in line with IMGT annotations, most TCR beta V segments showed up in productive rearrangements about 87% or about 30% of the time in an earlier analysis of several hundred of the donors. A group of highly shared sequence variants was considered likely to be a technical artifact of the sequencing pipeline. The authors suggested that the approach could potentially be generalized to other disease states and immunological phenotypes. A later analysis associated 17,000 or so TCR beta sequences with specific HLA alleles at a false discovery rate of 0.05. The only immune exposure information available for the cohort was CMV serostatus. The classifier was reported to diagnose cytomegalovirus status with high specificity and sensitivity in both the original and validation cohorts. According to a later analysis, parvovirus B19, influenza, CMV and Epstein-Barr virus appeared linked to several top co-occurrence clusters. Because the 87-base-pair reads could not distinguish some IMGT-functional V segments, including TRBV6-2 and TRBV6-3, those segments were excluded. The earlier analysis of approximately 540 of the donors excluded 15 to 20 rarely observed V segments, including chromosome 9 orphons, because counts were too low. According to a later analysis, most CMV-associated TCR beta chains appeared to be HLA-restricted, and the HLA associations seemed to be driven largely by CMV exposure. This cohort had only TCR beta chains sequenced, and the lack of alpha or paired-chain data limited which features could be detected. The study listed 150 to 200 TCR beta chains as associated with cytomegalovirus. In a later analysis, HLA-associated TCR beta chains were found to be more clonally expanded and to have lower generation probabilities than equally common non-associated chains. Most TCR sequences were observed very rarely across donors, whereas some public TCRs were present in many individuals. The presence/absence analyses assumed that sequencing depth was roughly uniform across donors, and that assumption may not be true. In a later analysis, the rate of TCR association differed among HLA loci, with DRB1 alleles having the most associated TCRs and HLA-C alleles having the fewest.

The cohort was made up of 666 healthy bone marrow donors. At the time of sampling, all cohort members were nominally healthy, though unrecorded immune exposures were likely present. The donor was CMV seronegative and belonged to the group of 352 seronegative cohort members. Every donor gave a peripheral blood sample, and the peripheral blood mononuclear cells from that sample were used for TCR beta sequencing. Genomic DNA extraction from the blood cell samples was performed with the Qiagen DNeasy Blood Extraction Kit. The receptor library was made with the immunoSEQ multiplex PCR assay. A mixture of 60 forward primers for TCR Vbeta segments and 13 reverse primers for TCR Jbeta segments was used in the multiplex PCR. The CDR3 region of rearranged TCR beta genes was amplified from genomic DNA by a multiplex PCR assay. On the Illumina HiSeq System, the amplified TCR beta libraries were sequenced as 87-base-pair reads. The authors processed their data as follows. A later analysis counted about 80 million unique TCR beta chains across the approximately 700 repertoires, and some 12 million of these chains were shared by at least two donors. A nearest-neighbor algorithm error-corrected the raw reads and collapsed the reads into unique sequences, merging closely related sequences to remove PCR and sequencing errors. Alignment of CDR3 sequences to IMGT reference sequences was used to assign V, D and J gene segments. For a sequence to be retained, at least a six-nucleotide match to both a V gene segment and a J gene segment was required. Rearrangements were classified as productive when the CDR3 lacked stop codons and remained in frame with V and J, and all other rearrangements were classified as non-productive. Following IMGT convention, CDR3 was defined as the stretch from the second conserved V-encoded cysteine up to the conserved J-encoded phenylalanine. Sequences without an unambiguous match to a single V gene segment were excluded from the earlier analysis of over 500 of the donors. An earlier analysis of fewer than 750 of the donors called V segments functional above 56.7% productive rearrangements and segregating when the between-donor standard deviation exceeded 5%. A statistical classification framework was built to diagnose cytomegalovirus status from the catalog of TCR beta chain sequences. In a later analysis, TCR nucleotide sequences were compared against IMGT/GENE-DB human TR gene sequences so that V and J genes could be assigned. Using the TCRdist pipeline, a later analysis assigned CDR3 sequences along with most-parsimonious VDJ recombination scenarios. In a later analysis, every TCR beta chain was defined by the combination of its CDR3 amino acid sequence and its V-gene family, and reads without a unique V-gene family were dropped. In a later analysis, around 600 highly shared, low-generation-probability nucleotide sequences were removed to address suspected cross-contamination and a sequencing artifact. A later analysis calculated a clonal expansion index for each public chain from normalized within-repertoire ranks of inferred template counts. A later analysis computed generation probabilities with a VDJ recombination model fitted to out-of-frame rearrangements, and checked the results against IGoR. In a later analysis, hypergeometric tests were used to score TCR-TCR, TCR-HLA and TCR-CMV co-occurrence, with a repertoire-size bias correction applied to TCR pairs. In a later analysis, false discovery rates were estimated by permuting HLA or CMV assignments 20 times. In a later analysis, co-occurring TCRs were grouped using DBSCAN, and TCRdist sequence similarity was added for clustering within HLA-allele-positive subsets. Co-occurrence clustering excluded repertoires with fewer than 30,000 or more than 120,000 public chains, plus five with anomalous nucleotide sharing. This is the immuneACCESS table as TCRdb keeps it, with only in-frame sequences that have V and J called. A part of the clones is gone; compared with another copy, unresolved V genes explain less than half, and the rest is unexplained. V, J and clone size reflect that table, while D and trimming were determined from the DNA. This sample's listing comprises some 200,000 clones. Of the sample, about 0.74% is held by the ten largest clones.

Spanning cysteine to phenylalanine, the CDR3 consists of 14 amino acids. This entry keeps only the CDR3 DNA: 42 bases, framed from base 1. Trimming removed 6 bases from V and 1 base from J, leaving 12 bases between the germline ends. CDR1 is given as MGHRA and CDR2 as YSYEKL, both from the germline V gene. Of note for this clone: Its cognate antigen has yet to be identified.

The source is a boy aged 5-17 years in good health and CMV-seronegative. The chain employs TRBV4-1 and TRBJ1-1; 5 matching bases give a weak D call of TRBD1. The source material was PBMCs. CDR3 sequence: CASRGTLRNTEAFF. The sequenced DNA: TGCGCCAGCAGGGGGACTCTCAGGAACACTGAAGCTTTCTTT.